A selection of T cell receptor beta chains follows, all from one sample in a study of cytomegalovirus exposure and HLA in healthy donors. Sequencing was performed with immunoSEQ multiplex PCR; in TCRdb, only in-frame clones are kept and a portion is missing. The sample has about 200,000 clones, about four fifths seen once. Material for sequencing was PBMCs. Receptors were obtained from a man in his forties in good health and CMV-seropositive. Both conserved end residues are part of each CDR3. D genes are given only for firm matches. Size values are once, few and many counts, or a class for expanded clones, and some rows have none.

V	size	D	J	length	DNA	CDR3
TRBV5-4	few	TRBD1	TRBJ1-2	14	TGTGCCAGCAGCGACTGGACAGGGGCGGATGGCTACACCTTC	CASSDWTGADGYTF
TRBV29-1	-	TRBD2	TRBJ2-5	14	TGCAGCGTTGGGACTAGCGGGTACCAAGAGACCCAGTACTTC	CSVGTSGYQETQYF
TRBV5-1	-	TRBD1	TRBJ2-7	14	TGCGCCAGCAGCACACGGGACAGAGACTACGAGCAGTACTTC	CASSTRDRDYEQYF
TRBV5-1	-	TRBD2	TRBJ2-7	14	TGCGCCAGCAGCTTATTAGCGGGAGCAGGCGAGCAGTACTTC	CASSLLAGAGEQYF
TRBV4-3	-	-	TRBJ1-4	14	TGCGCCAGCAGCCAAGATCTCTCAGGTGAAAAACTGTTTTTT	CASSQDLSGEKLFF
TRBV6-1	-	-	TRBJ2-7	15	TGTGCCAGCAGTTCTATCGGGAATCTGCGGTACGAGCAGTACTTC	CASSSIGNLRYEQYF
TRBV7-2	-	TRBD2	TRBJ2-1	14	TGTGCCAGCAGCCCCCGGCAGCGGGACCAGGAGCAGTTCTTC	CASSPRQRDQEQFF
TRBV5-4	-	TRBD1	TRBJ2-7	14	TGTGCCAGCAGCCGAAAGGACAGGTTCCACGAGCAGTACTTC	CASSRKDRFHEQYF
TRBV7-2	-	-	TRBJ2-7	16	TGTGCCAGCAGCTTAGGTCTTGCCAGCGGGTCCTACGAGCAGTACTTC	CASSLGLASGSYEQYF
TRBV4-1	-	-	TRBJ1-2	15	TGCGCCAGCAGCCAAGATCCCACAGGGTACTATGGCTACACCTTC	CASSQDPTGYYGYTF
TRBV10-3	-	-	TRBJ2-7	12	TGTGCCATCGGTAGAAACAGGGACGAGCAGTACTTC	CAIGRNRDEQYF
TRBV7-2	-	TRBD2	TRBJ2-5	18	TGTGCCAGCAGCCACATAGCGGGGGGCACTACCTTCGGAGAGACCCAGTACTTC	CASSHIAGGTTFGETQYF
TRBV2	-	TRBD1	TRBJ2-7	16	TGTGCTAGCAGTGTTAACAGGGGGACGGTTCCCTACGAGCAGTACTTC	CASSVNRGTVPYEQYF
TRBV7-9	-	TRBD1	TRBJ1-1	13	TGTGCCAGCAGCTCCGGGACAGGCACTGAAGCTTTCTTT	CASSSGTGTEAFF
TRBV5-1	-	TRBD2	TRBJ2-3	18	TGCGCCAGCAGCCTCGGCGGGCTAGCGGGGGCCCGCACAGATACGCAGTATTTT	CASSLGGLAGARTDTQYF
TRBV29-1	-	-	TRBJ2-5	14	TGCAGCGTTGAATCAGGCGTATCCCAAGAGACCCAGTACTTC	CSVESGVSQETQYF
TRBV11-2	-	-	TRBJ2-3	14	TGTGCCAGCAGCCCAGCGTGGGGCACAGATACGCAGTATTTT	CASSPAWGTDTQYF
TRBV5-4	few	TRBD2	TRBJ2-5	14	TGTGCCAGCAGCCCATCTTCCGGGAGGGGGACCCAGTACTTC	CASSPSSGRGTQYF
TRBV5-6	once	TRBD1	TRBJ2-2	15	TGTGCCAGCAGCGGGGACAGGGGCGGACCCGGGGAGCTGTTTTTT	CASSGDRGGPGELFF
TRBV7-9	-	TRBD1	TRBJ1-1	15	TGTGCCAGCAGCTTGAGGGGGCGGGTGATAACTGAAGCTTTCTTT	CASSLRGRVITEAFF
TRBV10-3	few	-	TRBJ2-5	13	TGTGCCATCAGTGCAGACTTCCAAGAGACCCAGTACTTC	CAISADFQETQYF
TRBV19	-	TRBD1	TRBJ1-5	14	TGTGCCACCTCCGGGACAGGGGATAATCAGCCCCAGCATTTT	CATSGTGDNQPQHF
TRBV28	once	TRBD1	TRBJ1-2	13	TGTGCCAGCAGCGCAGGGGGGAACTATGGCTACACCTTC	CASSAGGNYGYTF